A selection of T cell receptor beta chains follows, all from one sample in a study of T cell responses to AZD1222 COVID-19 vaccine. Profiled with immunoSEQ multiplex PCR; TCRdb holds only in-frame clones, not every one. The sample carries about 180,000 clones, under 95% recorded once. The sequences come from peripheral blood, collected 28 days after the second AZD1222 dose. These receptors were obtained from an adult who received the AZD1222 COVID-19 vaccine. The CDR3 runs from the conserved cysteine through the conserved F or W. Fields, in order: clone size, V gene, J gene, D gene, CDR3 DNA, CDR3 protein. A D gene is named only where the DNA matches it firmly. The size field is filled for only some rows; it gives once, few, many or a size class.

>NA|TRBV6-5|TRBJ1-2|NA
TGTGCCAGCAGTTATTCCAGGGCTCAGGGCTACACCTTC
CASSYSRAQGYTF
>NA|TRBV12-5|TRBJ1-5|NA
TGTGCTAGTGGTTTCGGTGGGAGTCAGCCCCAGCATTTT
CASGFGGSQPQHF
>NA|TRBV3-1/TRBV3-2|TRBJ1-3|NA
TGTGCCAGCAGCACGATCTCTGGAAACACCATATATTTT
CASSTISGNTIYF
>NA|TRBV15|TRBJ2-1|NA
TGTGCCACCAGAGAACCGATCCACCACAATGAGCAGTTCTTC
CATREPIHHNEQFF
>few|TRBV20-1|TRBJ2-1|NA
TGCAGTGCTAGTGACCTGGGGAGCTCCTACAATGAGCAGTTCTTC
CSASDLGSSYNEQFF
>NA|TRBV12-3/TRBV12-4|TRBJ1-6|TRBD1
TGTGCCAGCAGACTTACCGGGACAGCGAAGGACTACTTT
CASRLTGTAKDYF
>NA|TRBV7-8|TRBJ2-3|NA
TGTGCCAGCAGCTTAGGCAGCACAGATACGCAGTATTTT
CASSLGSTDTQYF
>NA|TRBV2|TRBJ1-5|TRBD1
TGTGCCAGCAGTCGGGACAGGGGGCGCGGGGATAGCAATCAGCCCCAGCATTTT
CASSRDRGRGDSNQPQHF
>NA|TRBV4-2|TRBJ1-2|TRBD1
TGTGCCAGCAGCCAAGAACAACAGGGGGCCTTTTATAGCTATGGCTACACCTTC
CASSQEQQGAFYSYGYTF
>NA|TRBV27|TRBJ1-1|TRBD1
TGTGCCAGCAAGAGGACAGGGCCTTCCACTGAAGCTTTCTTT
CASKRTGPSTEAFF
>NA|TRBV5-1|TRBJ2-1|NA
TGCGCCAGCAGCTTGAGTCCCTACAATGAGCAGTTCTTC
CASSLSPYNEQFF
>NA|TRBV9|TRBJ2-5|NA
TGTGCCAGCAGCCGGAGCGGTCGAGGGGGACGCCAAGAGACCCAGTACTTC
CASSRSGRGGRQETQYF
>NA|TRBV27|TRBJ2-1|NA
TGTGCCAGCAATACACACGGAGACGGCAATGAGCAGTTCTTC
CASNTHGDGNEQFF
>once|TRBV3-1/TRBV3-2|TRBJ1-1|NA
TGTGCCAGCAGCCAAGATCATGGGACCACTGAAGCTTTCTTT
CASSQDHGTTEAFF
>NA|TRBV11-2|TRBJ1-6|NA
TGTGCCAGCAGCTCGGGGTCGGATTCACCCCTCCACTTT
CASSSGSDSPLHF
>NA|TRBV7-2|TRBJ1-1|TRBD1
TGTGCCAGCAGCTTAGCCCGACAGGGTTACACTGAAGCTTTCTTT
CASSLARQGYTEAFF
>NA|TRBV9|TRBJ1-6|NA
TGTGCCAGCAGCGTAGTGGTGGGCTCCCACTTT
CASSVVVGSHF
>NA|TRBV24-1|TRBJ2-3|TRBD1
TGTGCCACCAGTGATCCCGCCGGGACAGCCACAGATACGCAGTATTTT
CATSDPAGTATDTQYF
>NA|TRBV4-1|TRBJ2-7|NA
TGCGCCAGCAGCCGCAGTAGCGGAGAGGGGTACGAGCAGTACTTC
CASSRSSGEGYEQYF
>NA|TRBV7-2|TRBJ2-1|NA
TGTGCCAGCAGCTTATGGAGTAAGAGGATGCGTGAGCAGTTCTTC
CASSLWSKRMREQFF
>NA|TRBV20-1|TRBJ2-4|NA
TGCAGTGCTTGGACCAAAAACATTCAGTACTTC
CSAWTKNIQYF
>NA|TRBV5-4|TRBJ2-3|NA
TGTGCCAGCAGCTCCGCCGGGATGACAACAGATACGCAGTATTTT
CASSSAGMTTDTQYF
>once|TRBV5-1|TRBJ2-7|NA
TGCGCCAGCAGCTCGTGGGACATGCAGAACTACGAGCAGTACTTC
CASSSWDMQNYEQYF
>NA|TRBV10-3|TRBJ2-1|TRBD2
TGTGCCATCACTAGACTAGCGGGGAGCTCCTACAATGAGCAGTTCTTC
CAITRLAGSSYNEQFF
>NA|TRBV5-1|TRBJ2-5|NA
TGCGCCAGCAGCGGGAGTAGGGGAGTATGGGAAGAGACCCAGTACTTC
CASSGSRGVWEETQYF
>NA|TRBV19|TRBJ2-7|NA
TGTGCCAGTAGTCCCCCCCACAGTACCTACGAGCAGTACTTC
CASSPPHSTYEQYF
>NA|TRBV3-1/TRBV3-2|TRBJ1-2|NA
TGTGCCAGCAGCCAAGGGGACGGGGGCTACACCTTC
CASSQGDGGYTF
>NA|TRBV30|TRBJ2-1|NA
TGTGCCTGGAGACGCCTCTCAGTTGGTGAGCAGTTCTTC
CAWRRLSVGEQFF
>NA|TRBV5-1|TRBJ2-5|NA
TGCGCCAGCAGCTTGGCTCCGGGACCTAAAGAGACCCAGTACTTC
CASSLAPGPKETQYF
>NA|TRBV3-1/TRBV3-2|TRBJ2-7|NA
TGTGCCAGCAGCCAAGGGAGCGACGAGCAGTACTTC
CASSQGSDEQYF
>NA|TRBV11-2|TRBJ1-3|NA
TGTGCCAGCAGCCGGGCTCCCAGGGGCGCAGGAAACACCATATATTTT
CASSRAPRGAGNTIYF
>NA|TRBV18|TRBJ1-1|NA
TGTGCCAGCTCACCCCCCGGAGGGTTGAACACTGAAGCTTTCTTT
CASSPPGGLNTEAFF
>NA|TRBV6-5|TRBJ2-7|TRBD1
TGTGCCAGCAGTTATTTCCAGGGGGCGGGGGAGCAGTACTTC
CASSYFQGAGEQYF
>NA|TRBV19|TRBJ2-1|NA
TGTGCCACAGGGAGGGGGAGCTCCTACAATGAGCAGTTCTTC
CATGRGSSYNEQFF
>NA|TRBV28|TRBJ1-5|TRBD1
TGTGCCAGCAGTTCAGCAGGGGGCGAAATGCCCCAGCATTTT
CASSSAGGEMPQHF
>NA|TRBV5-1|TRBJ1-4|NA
TGCGCCAGCAGCTTGGAGGAGGTTGGGGCGGGGGATGAAAAACTGTTTTTT
CASSLEEVGAGDEKLFF
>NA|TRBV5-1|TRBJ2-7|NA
TGCGCCAGCAGCTCCCCCTACGAGCAGTACTTC
CASSSPYEQYF
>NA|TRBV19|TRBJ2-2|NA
TGTGCCAGTAGTATAAGTAGCGGTGGCACCGGGGAGCTGTTTTTT
CASSISSGGTGELFF
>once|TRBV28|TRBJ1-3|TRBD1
TGTGCCAGCAGAAATTCAGGGGGCTCTGGAAACACCATATATTTT
CASRNSGGSGNTIYF
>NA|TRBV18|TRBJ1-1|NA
TGTGCCAGCTCACCACCGAGGACTCTGGGGAACACTGAAGCTTTCTTT
CASSPPRTLGNTEAFF
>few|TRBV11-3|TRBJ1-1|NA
TGTGCCAGCAGCTTATGGACAGAGATGAACACTGAAGCTTTCTTT
CASSLWTEMNTEAFF
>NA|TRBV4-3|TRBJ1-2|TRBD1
TGCGCCAGCAGCCCGCGACTGACAGGGCACTATGGCTACACCTTC
CASSPRLTGHYGYTF
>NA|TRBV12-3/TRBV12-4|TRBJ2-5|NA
TGTGCCAGCACCCGGACAGAAGAGACCCAGTACTTC
CASTRTEETQYF
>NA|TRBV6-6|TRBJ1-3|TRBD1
TGTGCCAGCAGTTACGGTCAGGGGGCGCTTCGGGACACCATATATTTT
CASSYGQGALRDTIYF
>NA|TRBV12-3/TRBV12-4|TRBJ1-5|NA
TGTGCCAGCAGTTTCGGGCAGCCCCAGCATTTT
CASSFGQPQHF
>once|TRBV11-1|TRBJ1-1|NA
TGTGCCAGCAGCCCGGAGGAGGGGAACACTGAAGCTTTCTTT
CASSPEEGNTEAFF
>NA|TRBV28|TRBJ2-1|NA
TGTGCCAGCAGTTTACCCCTACGTAGGTCCTACAATGAGCAGTTCTTC
CASSLPLRRSYNEQFF
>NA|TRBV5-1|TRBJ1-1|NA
TGCGCCAGCAGCTTGGAAGGGAGTACTGAAGCTTTCTTT
CASSLEGSTEAFF
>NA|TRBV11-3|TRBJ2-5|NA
TGTGCCAGCAGCTTAGGACGGAGGCGGGAGACCCAGTACTTC
CASSLGRRRETQYF
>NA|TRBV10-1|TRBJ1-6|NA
TGCGCCAGCAGTTTGGACAGCCCAAATTCACCCCTCCACTTT
CASSLDSPNSPLHF
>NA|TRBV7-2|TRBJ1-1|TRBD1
TGTGCCAGCAGCTTTCCGACAGGGGGCTTAACTGAAGCTTTCTTT
CASSFPTGGLTEAFF
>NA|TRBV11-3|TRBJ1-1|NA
TGTGCCAGCAGCTTGGAACCGGGCGCTGAAGCTTTCTTT
CASSLEPGAEAFF
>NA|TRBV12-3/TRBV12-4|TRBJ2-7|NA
TGTGCCAGCACCCTACAACGGGAAGAGCAGTACTTC
CASTLQREEQYF
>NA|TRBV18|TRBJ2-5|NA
TGTGCCAGCTCCGACCGGGCGCGGACGGCCCAAGAGACCCAGTACTTC
CASSDRARTAQETQYF
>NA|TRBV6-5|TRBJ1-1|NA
TGTGCCAGCAGTTACTCGAGAAGGCCCGGGACTGAAGCTTTCTTT
CASSYSRRPGTEAFF
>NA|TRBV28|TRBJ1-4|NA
TGTGCCAGCAGTTTATGGAGATACGGGACGAGGGAAAAACTGTTTTTT
CASSLWRYGTREKLFF
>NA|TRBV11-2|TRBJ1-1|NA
TGTGCCAGCAGCTTAGTCGACCCCTATGAAGCTTTCTTT
CASSLVDPYEAFF
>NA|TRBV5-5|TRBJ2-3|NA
TGTGCCAGCTCCGACAGGACAGATACGCAGTATTTT
CASSDRTDTQYF
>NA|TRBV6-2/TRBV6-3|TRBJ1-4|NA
TGTGCCAGCAGTTTCGGGGGAGAAAAACTGTTTTTT
CASSFGGEKLFF